The clone carrying this TCR beta chain was picked up a small number of times. The antigen is unknown. The sample originates from a study of identical twins. Trimming stripped 7 bases from V and 7 bases from J, with 17 bases between. This CDR3 region has 15 residues. Study-level findings and limits: With abundant cord blood beta clonotypes, insertions were fewer; memory repertoires showed no such pattern.

TCRdb itself ran the 5' RACE reads through MiXCR, one entry per CDR3 protein. Seen here are approximately 490,000 distinct CDR3 sequences, around 22% observed once, and the top ten hold approximately 0.52%. The same data also contributed to another study, on yellow fever vaccine responses in identical twins.

Specimen: CD4+ T cells sorted from blood. The chain uses TRBV12-3 or TRBV12-4 and TRBJ1-6; D uncertain. This clonotype originated in a young woman in good health. The CDR3 DNA sequence: TGTGCCAGCACTTCGGGTCGGACGGCGAATTCACCCCTCCACTTT. Encoded protein: CASTSGRTANSPLHF.